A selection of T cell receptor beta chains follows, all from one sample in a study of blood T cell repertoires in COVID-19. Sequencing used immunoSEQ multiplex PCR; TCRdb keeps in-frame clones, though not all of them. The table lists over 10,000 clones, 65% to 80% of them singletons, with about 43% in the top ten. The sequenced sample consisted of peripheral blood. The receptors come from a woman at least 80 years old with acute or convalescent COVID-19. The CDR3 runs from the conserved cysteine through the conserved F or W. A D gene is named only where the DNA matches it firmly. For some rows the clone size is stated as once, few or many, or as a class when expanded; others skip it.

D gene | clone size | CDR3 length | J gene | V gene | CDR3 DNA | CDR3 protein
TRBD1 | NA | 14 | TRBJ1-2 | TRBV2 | TGTGCCAGCAGCCGGACAGGGTTGGGCTATGGCTACACCTTC | CASSRTGLGYGYTF
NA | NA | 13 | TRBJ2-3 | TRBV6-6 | TGTGCCAGCAGGTCAACTAGCACAGATACGCAGTATTTT | CASRSTSTDTQYF
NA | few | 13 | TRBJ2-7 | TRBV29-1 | TGCAGCGCCTTGAATAGGGGTACCTACGAGCAGTACTTC | CSALNRGTYEQYF
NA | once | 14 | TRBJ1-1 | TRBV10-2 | TGCGCCAGCAGTGGGAGACAGATGAACACTGAAGCTTTCTTT | CASSGRQMNTEAFF
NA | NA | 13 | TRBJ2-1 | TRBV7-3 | TGTGCCAGCAGCTTAACGGACAAATATGAGCAGTTCTTC | CASSLTDKYEQFF
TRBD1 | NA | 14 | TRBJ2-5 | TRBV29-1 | TGCAGCGTTGGGGACAGGGCCATACAAGAGACCCAGTACTTC | CSVGDRAIQETQYF
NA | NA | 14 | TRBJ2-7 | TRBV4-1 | TGCGCCAGCAGCCCACGGGGGTCCTCCTACGAGCAGTACTTC | CASSPRGSSYEQYF
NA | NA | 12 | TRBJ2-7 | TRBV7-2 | TGTGCCAGCAGCCACGGGTCCTACGAGCAGTACTTC | CASSHGSYEQYF
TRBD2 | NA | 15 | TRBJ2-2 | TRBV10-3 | TGTGCCATCAGGACTAGCGGGGCTAACACCGGGGAGCTGTTTTTT | CAIRTSGANTGELFF
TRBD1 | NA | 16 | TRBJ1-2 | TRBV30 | TGTGCCTGGAGCGACACCCCCGACAGGGTAAACTATGGCTACACCTTC | CAWSDTPDRVNYGYTF